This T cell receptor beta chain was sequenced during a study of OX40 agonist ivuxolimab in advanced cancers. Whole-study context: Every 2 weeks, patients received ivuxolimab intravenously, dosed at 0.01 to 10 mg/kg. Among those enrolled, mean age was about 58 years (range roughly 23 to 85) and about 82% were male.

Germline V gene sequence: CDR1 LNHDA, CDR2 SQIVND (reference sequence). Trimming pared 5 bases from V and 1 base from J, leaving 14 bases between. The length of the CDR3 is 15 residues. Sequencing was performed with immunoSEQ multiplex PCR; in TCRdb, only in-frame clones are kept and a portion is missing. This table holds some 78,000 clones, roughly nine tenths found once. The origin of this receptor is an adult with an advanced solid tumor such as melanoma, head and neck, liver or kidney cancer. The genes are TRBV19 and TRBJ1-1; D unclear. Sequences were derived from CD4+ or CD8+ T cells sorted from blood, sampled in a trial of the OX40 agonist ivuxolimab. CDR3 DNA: TGTGCCAGTAGTGTGATGGTTCTTCCGAACACTGAAGCTTTCTTT. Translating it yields CASSVMVLPNTEAFF.